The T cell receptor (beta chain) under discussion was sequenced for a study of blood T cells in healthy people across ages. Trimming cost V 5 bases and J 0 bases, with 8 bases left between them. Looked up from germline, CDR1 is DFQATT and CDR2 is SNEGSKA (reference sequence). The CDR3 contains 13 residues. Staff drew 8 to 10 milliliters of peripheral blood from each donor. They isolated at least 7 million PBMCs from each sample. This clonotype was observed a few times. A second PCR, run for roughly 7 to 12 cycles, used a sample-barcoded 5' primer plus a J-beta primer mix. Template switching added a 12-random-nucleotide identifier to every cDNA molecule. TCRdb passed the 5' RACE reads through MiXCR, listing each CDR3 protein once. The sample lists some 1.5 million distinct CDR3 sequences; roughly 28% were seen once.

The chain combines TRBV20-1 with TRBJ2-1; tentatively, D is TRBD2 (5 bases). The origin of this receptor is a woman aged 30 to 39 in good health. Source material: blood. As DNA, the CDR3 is TGCAGTGCTCGGCGGGTCTCCTACAATGAGCAGTTCTTC. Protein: CSARRVSYNEQFF.